Below are 24 T cell receptor beta chains sequenced from a single sample in a study of shared T cell receptors in the human thymus. Assay used: immunoSEQ multiplex PCR; TCRdb lists only in-frame clones, some missing. The sample has over 650,000 clones; roughly 86% are singletons. These same records also appear under a second study, on human thymus T cells.

The material sequenced was thymocytes. Source of these receptors: a boy in the first two years of life with a congenital heart defect.

The sample holds one count of this clone. The rearrangement uses TRBV19 and TRBJ2-7; the D is unclear. V was pared by 1 base and J by 4 bases, with 8 bases between. There are 13 residues in the CDR3. Germline loops: CDR1 LNHDA, CDR2 SQIVND (reference sequence). As DNA, the CDR3 is TGTGCCAGTAGTATAGGAGAAGAATACGAGCAGTACTTC. It is translated as CASSIGEEYEQYF.

The chain has TRBV10-3 and TRBJ1-5, with 9 bases matching TRBD1. The trim removed 6 bases at V and 9 bases at J, leaving 21 bases unmatched. The V gene's germline CDR1 is ENHRY and CDR2 SYGVKD. CDR3 size: 18 residues. The CDR3 DNA reads as TGTGCCATCAGCGAAGGGGCCGGGACAGGGCTTTCTCTGGTGCCCCAGCATTTT. Amino acid sequence: CAISEGAGTGLSLVPQHF.

This chain uses TRBV5-1 with TRBJ1-6, with D hard to call. This CDR3 is 16 amino acids long. Germline V lookup: CDR1 SGHRS, CDR2 YFSETQ. The V end lost 0 bases, the J end lost 8 bases, and 15 bases lay between the germline ends. The CDR3 protein is CASSLEFGVEDSPLHF. The CDR3 DNA follows: TGCGCCAGCAGCTTGGAGTTCGGGGTGGAAGATTCACCCCTCCACTTT.

The genes are TRBV27 and TRBJ2-7; TRBD2 aligns across 7 bases. The CDR3 totals 13 residues. Germline CDR1 and CDR2: MNHEY and SMNVEV (reference sequence). The V and J ends lost 4 bases and 1 base, in that order; junction bases with no gene match: 1. The CDR3 here is CASSWEGSYEQYF. The CDR3 nucleotides are TGTGCCAGCAGTTGGGAGGGATCCTACGAGCAGTACTTC.

The rearrangement links TRBV14 to TRBJ1-2, with D possibly TRBD1 on 6 matching bases. Per the germline V gene, CDR1 is SGHDN and CDR2 is FVKESK. There are 16 residues in the CDR3. Trimming pared 5 bases from V and 2 bases from J, leaving 18 bases between. The CDR3 here is CASSGRVAGVNYGYTF. CDR3 coding DNA: TGTGCCAGCAGCGGAAGGGTGGCAGGGGTGAACTATGGCTACACCTTC.

This clone appeared once. The chain links TRBV7-8 to TRBJ1-3; 7 nucleotides align to TRBD1. The CDR3 covers 21 residues. The V gene's germline CDR1 is SGHVS and CDR2 FQNEAQ. V trimming: 1 base; J trimming: 0 bases; junction bases outside the gene matches: 18. CDR3 protein: CASSLEFVAGTDLLSGNTIYF. The CDR3 DNA reads as TGTGCCAGCAGCTTAGAATTTGTAGCCGGGACAGACCTTCTCTCTGGAAACACCATATATTTT.

The chain links TRBV19 to TRBJ2-1; D gene uncertain. The CDR3 has 16 residues. CDR1 LNHDA and CDR2 SQIVND come from the germline V gene (reference sequence). V was clipped by 1 base and J by 2 bases, with 12 bases between them. DNA for the CDR3: TGTGCCAGTAGTATAGCGGAGCCCGCCGCCTACAATGAGCAGTTCTTC. This sequence encodes CASSIAEPAAYNEQFF.

This sequence joins TRBV27 and TRBJ2-7, with 7 bases identical to TRBD1. Trimming cost V 6 bases and J 3 bases; bases outside gene matches: 8. CDR1 and CDR2 (germline): MNHEY, SMNVEV (reference sequence). The CDR3 extends over 14 amino acids. CDR3 region: CASREKGQLYEQYF. For the CDR3, the DNA is TGTGCCAGCAGAGAAAAGGGACAGCTCTACGAGCAGTACTTC.

The chain combines TRBV5-1 with TRBJ2-1; 9 bases line up with TRBD2. The V gene end was trimmed by 7 bases and the J gene end by 8 bases; junction bases not matched to a gene: 10. In germline, CDR1 is SGHRS, CDR2 YFSETQ. The CDR3 spans 14 residues. The CDR3 is CASFLAGASDEQFF. CDR3 bases: TGCGCCAGCTTCTTAGCGGGAGCCAGTGATGAGCAGTTCTTC.

The J gene is TRBJ2-1, the V gene TRBV5-8; 12 bases fit TRBD2. The germline V gene encodes CDR1 SGHTS and CDR2 YDEGEE. This CDR3 has 19 amino acids. The J segment lost 3 bases and the V segment lost 4 bases, leaving 14 bases of the junction unmatched. Written as DNA, the CDR3 is TGTGCCAGCAGCAGGTTGTGGGGGCGGACTAGCGGGATCTACAATGAGCAGTTCTTC. Translated, it gives CASSRLWGRTSGIYNEQFF.

V usage is TRBV7-9 and J usage is TRBJ2-7; a weak D match, TRBD2 (7 bases). Germline V gives CDR1 SEHNR, CDR2 FQNEAQ (reference sequence). The CDR3 runs 15 residues. Trimming took off 1 base at V and 2 bases at J, with 12 bases between the two ends. The CDR3 DNA reads TGTGCCAGCAGCTTAGTTGGGGGGGCCACCTACGAGCAGTACTTC. It yields the protein CASSLVGGATYEQYF.

J is TRBJ1-4 and V is TRBV10-3, with D tentatively TRBD1 (5 bases). This CDR3 spans 16 amino acids. Per germline, CDR1 ENHRY and CDR2 SYGVKD. The V gene lost 6 bases and the J gene lost 4 bases, with 18 bases spanning the gap. In DNA form, the CDR3 reads TGTGCCATCAGACCAGATACAGGCTCCTTTAATGAAAAACTGTTTTTT. It yields the protein CAIRPDTGSFNEKLFF.

V is TRBV28 and J is TRBJ2-5; TRBD2 agrees at 9 bases. CDR1 and CDR2 from the germline V gene are MDHEN and SYDVKM. The CDR3 is 19 residues long. After removal of 2 bases from V and 4 bases from J, the junction contained 17 bases not matched to a gene. CDR3: CASSLPSAGASGELETQYF. The DNA for the CDR3 is TGTGCCAGCAGTTTACCCTCAGCCGGGGCTAGCGGGGAGTTAGAGACCCAGTACTTC.

J is TRBJ1-5 and V is TRBV19; 9 positions match TRBD1. Germline V CDR1 and CDR2: LNHDA, SQIVND (reference sequence). The length of the CDR3 is 17 residues. V lost 3 bases, J lost 6 bases, and 12 bases stayed unmatched. In DNA, the CDR3 is TGTGCCAGTAGTATGGTGCCGGGACAGGGAGCGAGTCAGCCCCAGCATTTT. Translating gives CASSMVPGQGASQPQHF.

The chain employs TRBV5-6 and TRBJ1-1, with 8 bases lining up with TRBD1. This CDR3 comprises 14 residues. The germline gives CDR1 SGHDT, CDR2 YYEEEE. V shed 4 bases and J 11 bases; nucleotides not matched to a gene: 13. In DNA, the CDR3 is TGTGCCAGCAGCCTGCGGCAGGGGGCGCGGTTCGCTTTCTTT. This translates into CASSLRQGARFAFF.

V usage is TRBV14 and J usage is TRBJ1-1, with D possibly TRBD1 on 5 matching bases. Germline CDR1 reads SGHDN; CDR2 reads FVKESK. The V end lost 1 base, the J end lost 7 bases, and 16 bases lay between the germline ends. The CDR3 has 15 amino acids. CDR3 amino acids: CASSQVGGYDGEAFF. The DNA for the CDR3 is TGTGCCAGCAGCCAAGTGGGGGGGTATGATGGTGAAGCTTTCTTT.

J is TRBJ2-1 and V is TRBV4-3; TRBD2 agrees at 12 bases. The J segment lost 9 bases and the V segment lost 1 base, leaving 4 bases of the junction unmatched. This CDR3 is built from 15 residues. CDR1 LGHNA and CDR2 YSLEER come from the germline V gene. The CDR3 region has the DNA TGCGCCAGCAGCCAAGCACTAGCGGGGGGCGGTGAGCAGTTCTTC. As protein: CASSQALAGGGEQFF.

This clone was seen once. The chain employs TRBV19 and TRBJ1-1; 8 bases are a match to TRBD1. The trim removed 1 base at V and 5 bases at J, leaving 9 bases unmatched. The CDR3 runs to 16 residues. Germline V CDR1 and CDR2: LNHDA, SQIVND (reference sequence). The CDR3, as DNA: TGTGCCAGTAGTATAGTTGCCGGACAGGGCAGGACTGAAGCTTTCTTT. It codes for CASSIVAGQGRTEAFF.

The chain couples TRBV27 to TRBJ1-6, with D perhaps TRBD1 (5 bases). Deletions cut 1 base from V and 8 bases from J, with 18 bases between. Germline CDR1 and CDR2: MNHEY and SMNVEV (reference sequence). The CDR3 is 17 residues long. As DNA, the CDR3 is TGTGCCAGCAGTTTATGGCAGGGTAAATCACCGGATTCACCCCTCCACTTT. Protein sequence: CASSLWQGKSPDSPLHF.

This clone was counted a single time. This rearrangement joins TRBV28 to TRBJ2-3; possibly TRBD1 for D (6 bases). This CDR3 contains 15 residues. Germline V CDR1 and CDR2: MDHEN, SYDVKM. V dropped 7 bases and J dropped 4 bases, with 18 bases sitting between them. Here the CDR3 reads CASTISRGTADTQYF. CDR3 sequence (DNA): TGTGCCAGCACCATTTCTAGGGGGACGGCAGATACGCAGTATTTT.

The chain links TRBV28 to TRBJ2-3, with 11 bases that match TRBD2. Trimming removed 5 bases from V and 2 bases from J; junction bases left unmatched: 6. This CDR3 spans 16 amino acids. Germline V gene sequence: CDR1 MDHEN, CDR2 SYDVKM. CDR3 in amino acids: CASSPGTSGTTDTQYF. The CDR3 nucleotides are TGTGCCAGCAGTCCGGGGACTAGCGGCACCACAGATACGCAGTATTTT.

The table lists this clone with a few counts. This chain uses TRBV19 with TRBJ2-1, with TRBD1 matching over 8 bases. The CDR3 is 12 residues long. CDR1 LNHDA and CDR2 SQIVND come from the germline V gene (reference sequence). The J segment lost 8 bases and the V segment lost 6 bases, leaving 3 bases of the junction unmatched. CDR3 sequence: CASRTQGDEQFF. The DNA for the CDR3 is TGTGCCAGTAGGACACAGGGGGATGAGCAGTTCTTC. The whole variable domain, remainder taken from reference TRBV19 and TRBJ2-1, is DGGITQSPKYLFRKEGQNVTLSCEQNLNHDAMYWYRQDPGQGLRLIYYSQIVNDFQKGDIAEGYSVSREKKESFPLTVTSAQKNPTAFYLCASRTQGDEQFFGPGTRLTVL.

The chain recombines TRBV28 with TRBJ2-3, with TRBD1 identical over 8 bases. Germline lookup yields CDR1 MDHEN and CDR2 SYDVKM. Losses at the gene ends were 6 bases for V and 3 bases for J; bases not matched to a gene: 5. The CDR3 sequence is 14 residues long. CDR3 in amino acids: CASRSQGGTDTQYF. CDR3 in DNA: TGTGCCAGCAGGTCACAGGGGGGAACAGATACGCAGTATTTT.

V gene TRBV7-2 combines with J gene TRBJ2-5, with D maybe TRBD2 (6 bases). The DNA end lines up better with TRBJ2-7; the J call may be wrong. Germline V lookup: CDR1 SGHTA, CDR2 FQGNSA. This CDR3 comprises 16 residues. The CDR3 sequence: CASSLGLPSATYEQYF. Written as DNA, the CDR3 is TGTGCCAGCAGCTTAGGGCTCCCTAGCGCTACCTACGAGCAGTACTTC.